These T cell receptor beta chains were read from a single sample in a study of blood T cell repertoires in COVID-19. Generated by immunoSEQ multiplex PCR, the TCRdb table keeps only in-frame clones and is missing some. The sample holds about 120,000 clones; around 79% are singletons and the top ten take about 2.3%. The sequenced material came from peripheral blood. The receptors originated from a man in his 70s with acute or convalescent COVID-19. Both conserved end residues are part of each CDR3. Fields, in order: J gene, clone size, CDR3 length, V gene, D gene, CDR3 protein, CDR3 DNA. D genes are given only for firm matches. The size of a clone is reported for some rows only, either as once, few or many, or as a class for expanded clones.

TRBJ1-5 | - | 13 | TRBV5-1 | - | CASSLAGNQPQHF | TGCGCCAGCAGCTTGGCAGGCAATCAGCCCCAGCATTTT
TRBJ1-2 | few | 13 | TRBV29-1 | TRBD1 | CSVGTDRGHGYTF | TGCAGCGTTGGGACGGACAGGGGCCATGGCTACACCTTC
TRBJ1-2 | once | 12 | TRBV5-4 | - | CAGGGVGYGYTF | TGTGCAGGCGGCGGGGTTGGCTATGGCTACACCTTC
TRBJ1-3 | - | 16 | TRBV18 | TRBD1 | CASTLTTGGSGNTIYF | TGTGCCAGCACCCTTACAACAGGGGGCTCTGGAAACACCATATATTTT
TRBJ1-2 | few | 14 | TRBV5-1 | - | CASSSSVARSPQTF | TGCGCCAGCAGTTCCTCCGTCGCGAGGTCCCCCCAAACCTTC
TRBJ1-2 | - | 14 | TRBV30 | TRBD1 | CAWNPDRGPYGYTF | TGTGCCTGGAATCCTGACAGGGGGCCCTATGGCTACACCTTC
TRBJ1-2 | - | 14 | TRBV2 | TRBD1 | CACSKGQGRDGYTF | TGTGCCTGCTCGAAGGGACAGGGACGGGATGGCTACACCTTC
TRBJ2-3 | - | 14 | TRBV5-4 | TRBD1 | CASSKGTATDTQYF | TGTGCCAGCAGCAAAGGGACAGCTACCGATACGCAGTATTTT
TRBJ1-5 | - | 15 | TRBV5-1 | - | CASSWAGVRDQPQHF | TGCGCCAGCAGCTGGGCAGGGGTGAGGGATCAGCCCCAGCATTTT
TRBJ1-1 | - | 16 | TRBV19 | TRBD1 | CASSKRQGAQGTEAFF | TGTGCCAGTAGTAAACGACAGGGGGCGCAGGGCACTGAAGCTTTCTTT
TRBJ2-1 | - | 16 | TRBV27 | TRBD2 | CASRPWGGSSYNEQFF | TGTGCCAGCAGACCCTGGGGGGGGAGCTCCTACAATGAGCAGTTCTTC
TRBJ1-1 | - | 15 | TRBV24-1 | TRBD1 | CATSVLGQKYTEAFF | TGTGCCACCAGCGTTTTGGGACAGAAGTACACTGAAGCTTTCTTT
TRBJ1-4 | - | 13 | TRBV2 | - | CASQIVLNEKLFF | TGTGCCAGCCAGATCGTCTTGAATGAAAAACTGTTTTTT
TRBJ1-4 | - | 11 | TRBV2 | - | CASSARGKLFF | TGTGCCAGCAGCGCCCGGGGAAAACTGTTTTTT
TRBJ1-1 | - | 15 | TRBV6-2/TRBV6-3 | TRBD1 | CASSPQGAGYTEAFF | TGTGCCAGCAGTCCGCAGGGGGCCGGGTACACTGAAGCTTTCTTT
TRBJ1-2 | - | 15 | TRBV2 | - | CASPGGLLGSYGYTF | TGTGCCAGCCCTGGGGGCCTCCTCGGAAGCTATGGCTACACCTTC
TRBJ2-7 | - | 16 | TRBV18 | TRBD1 | CASSPSWDSVAYEQYF | TGTGCCAGCTCACCTTCTTGGGACAGCGTCGCCTACGAGCAGTACTTC
TRBJ2-3 | few | 14 | TRBV19 | - | CASSLLQGTDTQYF | TGTGCCAGTAGCCTGTTACAGGGCACAGATACGCAGTATTTT
TRBJ2-5 | - | 11 | TRBV30 | - | CAWSVQGTQYF | TGTGCCTGGAGTGTACAGGGGACCCAGTACTTC
TRBJ1-5 | few | 16 | TRBV6-2/TRBV6-3 | - | CASSFPMGARNQPQHF | TGTGCCAGCAGTTTCCCAATGGGGGCGCGGAATCAGCCCCAGCATTTT
TRBJ1-1 | - | 15 | TRBV13 | - | CASSLAGGLSTEAFF | TGTGCCAGCAGCTTAGCGGGGGGGCTGAGCACTGAAGCTTTCTTT
TRBJ1-1 | - | 13 | TRBV12-3/TRBV12-4 | - | CASSFRDSTEAFF | TGTGCCAGCAGTTTCCGGGATTCCACTGAAGCTTTCTTT
TRBJ1-1 | - | 13 | TRBV12-3/TRBV12-4 | - | CASSRQINTEAFF | TGTGCCAGCAGTCGACAGATAAACACTGAAGCTTTCTTT
TRBJ1-5 | few | 15 | TRBV24-1 | TRBD1 | CATSDLKGAGQPQHF | TGTGCCACCAGTGATTTGAAGGGGGCAGGTCAGCCCCAGCATTTT
TRBJ1-4 | - | 14 | TRBV15 | - | CATSTDSPNEKLFF | TGTGCCACCAGCACCGACAGCCCAAATGAAAAACTGTTTTTT
TRBJ1-1 | - | 17 | TRBV4-2 | TRBD1 | CASSPPGQGFENTEAFF | TGTGCCAGCAGCCCGCCGGGACAGGGGTTCGAGAACACTGAAGCTTTCTTT
TRBJ1-4 | - | 15 | TRBV5-1 | - | CASSFEGATNEKLFF | TGCGCCAGCAGCTTCGAAGGGGCAACTAATGAAAAACTGTTTTTT
TRBJ1-2 | - | 15 | TRBV19 | - | CASSRSAPGGYGYTF | TGTGCCAGTAGTAGGTCGGCCCCCGGGGGCTATGGCTACACCTTC
TRBJ1-1 | few | 14 | TRBV4-3 | - | CASSQDRINTEAFF | TGCGCCAGCAGCCAAGATAGAATTAACACTGAAGCTTTCTTT
TRBJ1-1 | - | 14 | TRBV29-1 | - | CSFAGSGERGEAFF | TGCAGCTTTGCGGGGTCGGGGGAGAGGGGTGAAGCTTTCTTT
TRBJ2-2 | - | 15 | TRBV3-1/TRBV3-2 | - | CASSQGFWGAGELFF | TGTGCCAGCAGCCAAGGCTTTTGGGGGGCCGGGGAGCTGTTTTTT
TRBJ2-2 | once | 15 | TRBV19 | - | CASSKQGMYTGELFF | TGTGCCAGTAGTAAGCAGGGGATGTACACCGGGGAGCTGTTTTTT
TRBJ1-1 | - | 15 | TRBV18 | TRBD1 | CASSPTGTGDTEAFF | TGTGCCAGCTCACCGACCGGGACAGGGGACACTGAAGCTTTCTTT
TRBJ2-3 | once | 16 | TRBV11-1 | TRBD1 | CASSPRQGAIADTQYF | TGTGCCAGCAGCCCGAGACAGGGGGCGATAGCAGATACGCAGTATTTT
TRBJ1-5 | - | 13 | TRBV6-2/TRBV6-3 | - | CASSYEEYQPQHF | TGTGCCAGCAGTTACGAGGAGTATCAGCCCCAGCATTTT
TRBJ1-6 | - | 16 | TRBV9 | TRBD1 | CASSAAGTGGSSPLHF | TGTGCCAGCAGCGCGGCCGGGACAGGGGGCTCTTCACCCCTCCACTTT
TRBJ1-4 | - | 13 | TRBV6-2/TRBV6-3 | - | CASSPVAREKLFF | TGTGCCAGCAGTCCGGTCGCTCGTGAAAAACTGTTTTTT
TRBJ1-2 | once | 12 | TRBV19 | - | CASSLQGNGYTF | TGTGCCAGTAGTCTCCAGGGGAATGGCTACACCTTC
TRBJ1-2 | few | 15 | TRBV9 | TRBD1 | CASSVASGQGYGYTF | TGTGCCAGCAGCGTAGCCTCTGGACAGGGCTATGGCTACACCTTC
TRBJ1-5 | - | 13 | TRBV18 | - | CASSPTRNQPQHF | TGTGCCAGCTCCCCGACGAGGAATCAGCCCCAGCATTTT
TRBJ1-4 | - | 15 | TRBV5-1 | - | CASSPGTTYNEKLFF | TGCGCCAGCAGCCCCGGGACAACTTATAATGAAAAACTGTTTTTT
TRBJ2-3 | - | 14 | TRBV5-1 | - | CASSYTGSTDTQYF | TGCGCCAGCAGCTATACAGGGAGCACAGATACGCAGTATTTT
TRBJ1-6 | - | 14 | TRBV12-5 | TRBD1 | CASGLTTGGSPLHF | TGTGCTAGTGGTTTGACCACAGGGGGCTCACCCCTCCACTTT
TRBJ1-1 | - | 13 | TRBV7-9 | - | CASSLGWNTEAFF | TGTGCCAGCAGCCTCGGGTGGAACACTGAAGCTTTCTTT
TRBJ1-5 | - | 14 | TRBV6-2/TRBV6-3 | TRBD1 | CASSYGTVNQPQHF | TGTGCCAGCAGTTACGGGACAGTCAATCAGCCCCAGCATTTT
TRBJ1-3 | - | 15 | TRBV4-2 | - | CASSQDRVSGNTIYF | TGTGCCAGCAGCCAAGACAGGGTCTCTGGAAACACCATATATTTT
TRBJ2-7 | once | 16 | TRBV27 | TRBD2 | CASSPLLRVGRDEQYF | TGTGCCAGCAGCCCCCTCTTACGGGTTGGGAGGGACGAGCAGTACTTC
TRBJ2-5 | - | 14 | TRBV7-9 | TRBD1 | CASSAAGTEETQYF | TGTGCCAGCAGCGCAGCCGGGACAGAAGAGACCCAGTACTTC
TRBJ2-7 | - | 15 | TRBV7-3 | - | CASSLQSAGPYEQYF | TGTGCCAGCAGCTTACAGTCGGCAGGTCCCTACGAGCAGTACTTC